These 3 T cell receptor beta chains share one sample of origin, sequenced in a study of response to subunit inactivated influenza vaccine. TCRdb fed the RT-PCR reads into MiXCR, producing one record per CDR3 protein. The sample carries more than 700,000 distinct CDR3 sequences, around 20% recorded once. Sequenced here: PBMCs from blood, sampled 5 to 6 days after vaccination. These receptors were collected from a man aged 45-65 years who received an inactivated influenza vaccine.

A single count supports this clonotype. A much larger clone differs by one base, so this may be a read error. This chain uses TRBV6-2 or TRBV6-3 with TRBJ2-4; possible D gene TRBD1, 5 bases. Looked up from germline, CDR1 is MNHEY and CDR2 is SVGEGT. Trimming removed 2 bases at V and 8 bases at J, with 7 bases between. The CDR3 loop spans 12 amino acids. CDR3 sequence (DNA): TGTGCCAGCAGTTACCGCAGGGACATTCAGTACTTC. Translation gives CASSYRRDIQYF.

CDR3 in amino acids: CSAAPSGGGETQYF. The CDR3 DNA sequence: TGCAGCGCCGCACCTAGCGGGGGGGGAGAGACCCAGTACTTC. The chain has TRBV29-1 and TRBJ2-5; 12 nucleotides align to TRBD2. V was pared by 7 bases and J by 4 bases, with 7 bases of the junction left unmatched. CDR1 and CDR2 from the germline V gene are SQVTM and ANQGSEA. There are 14 residues in the CDR3.

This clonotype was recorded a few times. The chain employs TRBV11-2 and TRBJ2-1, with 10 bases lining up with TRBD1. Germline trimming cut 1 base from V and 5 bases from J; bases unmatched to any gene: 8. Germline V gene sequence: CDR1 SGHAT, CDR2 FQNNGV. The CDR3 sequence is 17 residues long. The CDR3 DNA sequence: TGTGCCAGCAGCTTAGTTGTGGGGGACAGGGGCGACAATGAGCAGTTCTTC. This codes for CASSLVVGDRGDNEQFF.